These 27 T cell receptor beta chains originate from one sample sequenced in a study of cytomegalovirus exposure and HLA in healthy donors. 60 Vbeta and 13 Jbeta primers were used in PCR. Clones were read by immunoSEQ multiplex PCR, and TCRdb kept only the in-frame ones, dropping some. In total, the table holds approximately 110,000 clones. The sequenced sample consisted of PBMCs. These receptors all come from a man aged 18 to 29 in good health and CMV-seronegative.

The V call is TRBV7-2, the J call TRBJ2-5, with 7 bases identical to TRBD2. After removal of 6 bases from V and 4 bases from J, the junction contained 8 bases not matched to a gene. Per germline, CDR1 SGHTA and CDR2 FQGNSA. CDR3 length equals 14 residues. The CDR3 sequence: CASSPGGSRETQYF. For the CDR3, the DNA is TGTGCCAGCAGTCCGGGCGGGAGTCGAGAGACCCAGTACTTC.

The rearrangement joins TRBV9 to TRBJ2-5; the D is unclear. The V end was cut by 2 bases, the J end by 3 bases, with 2 bases between. From germline, CDR1 is SGDLS and CDR2 YYNGEE. This CDR3 has 11 amino acids. The CDR3 sequence: CASSVKETQYF. The CDR3 nucleotides read TGTGCCAGCAGCGTTAAAGAGACCCAGTACTTC.

CDR3 DNA: TGTGCCAGCAGCGTGGGACAGATGAACACTGAAGCTTTCTTT. Translation: CASSVGQMNTEAFF. This rearrangement joins TRBV9 to TRBJ1-1; TRBD1 matches at 7 bases. The CDR3 has 14 amino acids. After removal of 2 bases from V and 0 bases from J, the junction contained 1 base not matched to a gene. Looked up from germline, CDR1 is SGDLS and CDR2 is YYNGEE.

V gene TRBV7-9 combines with J gene TRBJ2-1; TRBD1 is a possible D gene (6 bases). Germline V gives CDR1 SEHNR, CDR2 FQNEAQ (reference sequence). V gave up 4 bases and J gave up 1 base, with 14 bases separating them. The CDR3 is 16 amino acids. CDR3 loop: CASSSRTDLSYNEQFF. CDR3 bases: TGTGCCAGCAGCTCTCGGACAGACCTATCCTACAATGAGCAGTTCTTC.

With regard to this clone: This sample includes further DNA sequences coding for the same CDR3. V gene TRBV30 combines with J gene TRBJ2-3, with 13 nucleotides matching TRBD2. The V segment lost 3 bases and the J segment 5 bases; nucleotides outside the gene matches: 8. CDR1 and CDR2 (germline): GTSNPN, SVGIG (reference sequence). This CDR3 region has 16 residues. CDR3 bases: TGTGCCTGGAGCGTTTGGACTAGCGGGAGTTTAGATACGCAGTATTTT. Translation: CAWSVWTSGSLDTQYF.

This chain connects TRBV9 to TRBJ2-7; 7 bases match TRBD1. J gave up 4 bases and V 6 bases, and 28 bases lay outside the gene matches. The CDR3 runs to 20 residues. The germline V gene encodes CDR1 SGDLS and CDR2 YYNGEE. CDR3 sequence reads: CASTAYAIGTDSRRGYEQYF. The CDR3 DNA sequence: TGTGCCAGCACCGCGTACGCTATCGGGACAGACTCTCGAAGGGGGTACGAGCAGTACTTC. The full variable domain, rest sourced from reference TRBV9 and TRBJ2-7, is DSGVTQTPKHLITATGQRVTLRCSPRSGDLSVYWYQQSLDQGLQFLIQYYNGEERAKGNILERFSAQQFPDLHSELNLSSLELGDSALYFCASTAYAIGTDSRRGYEQYFGPGTRLTVT.

The V and J genes are TRBV19 and TRBJ1-5; D may be TRBD1 (6 bases). The germline gives CDR1 LNHDA, CDR2 SQIVND (reference sequence). This CDR3 contains 12 residues. The germline V and J ends were trimmed by 6 bases and 10 bases, with 13 bases remaining between them. The CDR3 spells CASSTLGQPQHF. The CDR3, as DNA: TGTGCCAGTAGCACACTGGGACAACCCCAGCATTTT.

The chain has TRBV5-1 and TRBJ2-5; D not resolved. V lost 7 bases and J lost 5, with 6 bases in between. CDR3 length: 10 amino acids. Germline CDR1 is SGHRS and CDR2 is YFSETQ. CDR3 nucleotides: TGCGCCAGCGGCAGTGAGACCCAGTACTTC. This gives the protein CASGSETQYF.

This sequence joins TRBV5-1 and TRBJ2-7; 14 nucleotides line up with TRBD2. The CDR3 is made up of 16 amino acids. Germline V gene lookup returns CDR1 SGHRS and CDR2 YFSETQ. The V and J ends lost 6 bases and 7 bases, in that order; junction bases with no gene match: 12. The CDR3 bases are TGCGCCAGCACCTCACCCGGGACTAGCGGGAGAGGGGAGCAGTACTTC. Its translation is CASTSPGTSGRGEQYF.

The chain combines TRBV11-2 with TRBJ1-2, with a tentative D call TRBD1 (6 bases). Germline values: CDR1 SGHAT, CDR2 FQNNGV. The CDR3 runs to 15 residues. Trimming left V 7 bases short and J 7 bases short, with 22 bases between. The chain's CDR3 is CASKRTGTLYCGYTF. The CDR3 nucleotides read TGTGCCAGCAAACGTACAGGGACCCTTTACTGTGGCTACACCTTC. Variable domain in full (rest from reference TRBV11-2 and TRBJ1-2): EAGVAQSPRYKIIEKRQSVAFWCNPISGHATLYWYQQILGQGPKLLIQFQNNGVVDDSQLPKDRFSAERLKGVDSTLKIQPAKLEDSAVYLCASKRTGTLYCGYTFGSGTRLTVV.

The chain carries TRBV28 and TRBJ2-7; TRBD1 aligns across 7 bases. This CDR3 spans 13 amino acids. The V and J ends lost 10 bases and 4 bases, in that order; junction bases with no gene match: 10. CDR1 MDHEN and CDR2 SYDVKM come from the germline V gene. The CDR3 DNA follows: TGTGCCACCCTAGGGGGCCAGGGGTACGAGCAGTACTTC. Protein sequence: CATLGGQGYEQYF.

The chain carries TRBV5-1 and TRBJ1-1, with 7 bases lining up with TRBD1. In germline, CDR1 is SGHRS, CDR2 YFSETQ. Trimming removed 3 bases from V and 0 bases from J; junction bases left unmatched: 2. The CDR3 has 14 residues. CDR3 protein: CASSSGQLNTEAFF. CDR3 DNA: TGCGCCAGCAGCTCGGGACAGTTGAACACTGAAGCTTTCTTT.

The chain uses TRBV5-6 and TRBJ1-2, with a weak D call TRBD1 (5 bases). V lost 0 bases and J lost 8, with 14 bases in between. The CDR3 loop spans 14 amino acids. CDR1 and CDR2 (germline): SGHDT, YYEEEE. The CDR3 DNA reads TGTGCCAGCAGCTTGGTAGGCCAGGGTGGCGGCTACACCTTC. It encodes CASSLVGQGGGYTF.

V is TRBV5-4 and J is TRBJ1-1; TRBD1 might be the D (6 bases). The CDR3 contains 16 residues. The germline V gene has CDR1 SGHNT and CDR2 YYREEE (reference sequence). Trimming removed 0 bases from V and 13 bases from J, with 25 bases in between. CDR3 region: CASSLERGAVGKQGFF. CDR3 in DNA: TGTGCCAGCAGCTTGGAGCGGGGGGCGGTGGGGAAGCAAGGTTTCTTT.

The chain uses TRBV27 and TRBJ2-5; 8 nucleotides match TRBD1. The CDR3 has 14 amino acids. Germline V gene data show CDR1 as MNHEY and CDR2 as SMNVEV (reference sequence). V shed 6 bases, J shed 7 bases, and the junction held 10 bases outside the gene matches. The CDR3 DNA reads TGTGCCAGCAGCTCTCTCGACAGGGGAAGGACCCAGTACTTC. Its translation is CASSSLDRGRTQYF.

This sequence joins TRBV5-6 and TRBJ1-2; no firm D call. CDR3 length: 13 amino acids. Trimming pared 0 bases from V and 3 bases from J, leaving 6 bases between. Germline CDR1 is SGHDT and CDR2 is YYEEEE. The CDR3 loop is CASSLGSDYGYTF. The DNA of the CDR3 is TGTGCCAGCAGCTTGGGGTCGGACTATGGCTACACCTTC. Full variable domain (remainder filled in from reference TRBV5-6 and TRBJ1-2): DAGVTQSPTHLIKTRGQQVTLRCSPKSGHDTVSWYQQALGQGPQFIFQYYEEEERQRGNFPDRFSGHQFPNYSSELNVNALLLGDSALYLCASSLGSDYGYTFGSGTRLTVV.

The CDR3 DNA sequence: TGCAGCGTAGGACGGGAGATTGGGTACGAGCAGTACTTC. As protein: CSVGREIGYEQYF. The chain has TRBV29-1 and TRBJ2-7, with D possibly matching TRBD2 (6 bases). The CDR3 covers 13 residues. Trimming removed 6 bases at V and 4 bases at J, with 16 bases between. The germline gives CDR1 SQVTM, CDR2 ANQGSEA.

V and J are TRBV6-5 and TRBJ2-1, with 9 bases matching TRBD1. Germline V gene lookup returns CDR1 MNHEY and CDR2 SVGAGI. This CDR3 region has 15 residues. With 0 bases clipped from V and 6 bases from J, the junction kept 3 bases outside the gene matches. This CDR3 is CASSYSGQGFNEQFF. In DNA form, the CDR3 reads TGTGCCAGCAGTTACTCGGGACAGGGTTTCAATGAGCAGTTCTTC.

The chain combines TRBV5-5 with TRBJ1-1, with 10 bases lining up with TRBD1. Trimming cost V 4 bases and J 4 bases; bases outside gene matches: 13. Germline assignment: CDR1 SGHKS and CDR2 YYEKEE (reference sequence). This CDR3 is built from 17 residues. CDR3 loop: CASSPKDRGREGTEAFF. CDR3 DNA: TGTGCCAGCAGCCCTAAAGACAGGGGGCGCGAGGGCACTGAAGCTTTCTTT.

The genes are TRBV6-1 and TRBJ2-2; a possible D gene is TRBD1 (6 bases). Trimming took off 3 bases at V and 6 bases at J, with 8 bases between the two ends. Germline assignment: CDR1 MNHNS and CDR2 SASEGT. This CDR3 is built from 13 residues. In DNA, the CDR3 is TGTGCCAGCAGTGACTGGGGGCCCGGGGAGCTGTTTTTT. It codes for CASSDWGPGELFF.

The chain couples TRBV10-3 to TRBJ2-2; the match to TRBD2 covers 14 bases. Germline-derived CDR1 and CDR2 are ENHRY and SYGVKD. The CDR3 is 18 amino acids. Trimming at V came to 6 bases and at J to 2 bases, leaving 8 bases not matched to a gene. For the CDR3, the DNA is TGTGCCATCAGCGGCATTGGACTAGCGGGGGGAAACACCGGGGAGCTGTTTTTT. Its translation: CAISGIGLAGGNTGELFF.

This CDR3 is CASLRGDREFF. The DNA of the CDR3 is TGTGCCAGCCTGCGGGGGGACAGGGAGTTCTTC. The chain employs TRBV27 and TRBJ2-1, with D possibly matching TRBD1 (9 bases). V was clipped by 8 bases and J by 14 bases, with 16 bases between them. Germline values: CDR1 MNHEY, CDR2 SMNVEV (reference sequence). The CDR3 loop spans 11 amino acids.

This rearrangement joins TRBV6-1 to TRBJ2-5; TRBD2 is a possible D gene (7 bases). This CDR3 has 15 residues. Looked up from germline, CDR1 is MNHNS and CDR2 is SASEGT. V shed 5 bases and J shed 4 bases, with 17 bases lying between them. The CDR3 bases are TGTGCCAGCAGTCCCCTATCGGGGGGCAGAGAGACCCAGTACTTC. Translation: CASSPLSGGRETQYF.

The chain joins TRBV5-1 to TRBJ2-5; 11 nucleotides align to TRBD2. Germline-derived CDR1 and CDR2 are SGHRS and YFSETQ. V was pared by 3 bases and J by 2 bases, with 3 bases of the junction left unmatched. CDR3 length: 15 amino acids. The CDR3 coding sequence is TGCGCCAGCAGCTCGAGACTAGCGGGGCAAGAGACCCAGTACTTC. Translated: CASSSRLAGQETQYF.

The V and J genes are TRBV5-1 and TRBJ1-4; D gene unclear. Germline V gene lookup returns CDR1 SGHRS and CDR2 YFSETQ. Trimming took 5 bases from V and 4 from J, leaving 18 bases between them. This CDR3 is built from 16 residues. The CDR3 spells CASRLHPTGGNEKLFF. DNA for the CDR3: TGCGCCAGCAGACTGCACCCGACGGGAGGTAATGAAAAACTGTTTTTT.

The genes are TRBV30 and TRBJ2-6, with D tentatively TRBD2 (6 bases). Germline CDR1 reads GTSNPN; CDR2 reads SVGIG (reference sequence). Trimming cost V 0 bases and J 0 bases, with 12 bases left between them. The CDR3 contains 17 residues. CDR3 sequence (DNA): TGTGCCTGGAGTGTAGGAGGGGCGAGCTCTGGGGCCAACGTCCTGACTTTC. It yields the protein CAWSVGGASSGANVLTF.

The genes are TRBV10-2 and TRBJ1-5; D uncertain. Trimming cost V 3 bases and J 1 base, with 7 bases left between them. This CDR3 is built from 14 residues. Germline V lookup: CDR1 WSHSY, CDR2 SAAADI. CDR3 nucleotide sequence: TGCGCCAGCAGTGAACGGGGAAGCAATCAGCCCCAGCATTTT. Its translation: CASSERGSNQPQHF.